A selection of T cell receptor beta chains follows, all from one sample in a study of beta chain features in type 1 diabetes. The method was immunoSEQ multiplex PCR; TCRdb's version includes in-frame clones alone and lacks a portion of them. The data show over 120,000 clones, with 13% seen just once and less than 1.5% held by the top ten. The sample comprised central memory CD4+ T cells from blood. The receptor set was obtained from a man younger than 35 with type 1 diabetes. The CDR3 runs from the conserved cysteine through the conserved F or W. Each record gives: V gene, CDR3 protein.

TRBV28,CASGLGGHQETQYF
TRBV30,CAWSVGGTNYGYTF
TRBV7-9,CASSSGQGTDTQYF
TRBV5-4,CASSEGQGIGETQYF
TRBV4-2,CASSPSSGGGQETQYF
TRBV18,CASSPGAGGNQPQHF
TRBV5-1,CASSPLDRGRVETQYF
TRBV7-2,CASSLVIAGVDTQYF
TRBV6-5,CASREGARYYGYTF
TRBV2,CASSELQGMGEAFF
TRBV4-1,CASSPTSGGALQETQYF
TRBV2,CASSALAGEETQYF
TRBV30,CAWSADRLEETQYF
TRBV10-2,CASSENSGVGEAQHF
TRBV7-6,CASSAGLASTDTQYF
TRBV10-3,CAITRDRENSPLHF
TRBV2,CASNPGRANTEAFF
TRBV2,CASSVTDGSQHF
TRBV7-2,CASSLTGGRVEEQYF
TRBV28,CASSAGTASGNTIYF
TRBV5-1,CASSLAGEMRTEAFF
TRBV28,CASSSSDRDDQPQHF
TRBV18,CASSPFEGFLETQYF
TRBV7-6,CASSLEQFSYEQYF
TRBV28,CATTVNTEAFF
TRBV28,CASSLVGNGYTF
TRBV27,CAPLGTASYEQYF
TRBV30,CAWSFGTRDVAFF
TRBV28,CASGPSPSGANVLTF
TRBV19,CASSIGLGLSTSEQYF
TRBV7-9,CASSLARSTNTGELFF
TRBV13,CASSLVWDSIGQVVGEQYF
TRBV5-1,CASSYGQGASYNEQFF
TRBV25-1,CASSRKANNSPLHF
TRBV11-3,CASSLTQSYEQYF
TRBV28,CASSPLVSGNTIYF
TRBV30,CAWRFRDRGYYGYTF
TRBV10-3,CAISELRGSEEKLFF
TRBV30,CARTSQGQGNLSPLHF
TRBV29-1,CSVGEGLGTEAFF
TRBV7-2,CASSSLAGVWADTQYF
TRBV6-6,CASSLTGGGETEAFF
TRBV6-6,CASSPGTGLSYEQYF
TRBV7-2,CASSIFRSSGNQPQHF
TRBV7-3,CASSLTAPEAGTDTQYF
TRBV5-1,CASSLGPFEDTEAFF
TRBV6-6,CASSYTTGEEQYF
TRBV4-1,CASSPKGTGASSYEQYF
TRBV28,CASSLGSGKNTEAFF
TRBV29-1,CSVEGDRGDTEAFF